This T cell receptor (beta chain) is drawn from a study of monozygotic twins with inflammatory bowel disease. The length of the CDR3 is 17 residues. Germline V CDR1 and CDR2: LNHNV, YYDKDF (reference sequence). TCRdb reprocessed the 5' RACE reads and reports one entry per CDR3 protein, with no DNA. This sample's table has under 150,000 distinct CDR3 sequences. Each donor gave about 2.7 ml of peripheral blood. Study-wide findings and caveats: Immunosuppressive treatments were not uniform, and this may have added variability to patient repertoires. TCRbeta diversity (inverse Simpson) was lower in IBD patients than in healthy co-twins.

A word on this clonotype: Its antigen is not identified.

Sequenced sample: blood. This rearrangement joins TRBV15 to TRBJ1-1. The receptor was isolated from a human donor with ulcerative colitis or Crohn's disease, or a healthy co-twin of an affected twin (not recorded which). This CDR3 reads CATSLGTGTPRPTEAFF.